These T cell receptor beta chains were read from a single sample in a study of identical twins. Each CDR3 protein is one row after TCRdb ran MiXCR on the 5' RACE reads. The sample holds 450,000 to 650,000 distinct CDR3 sequences, approximately 9.6% seen once. A further study also used this sample, focusing on yellow fever vaccine responses in identical twins.

The sequenced sample consisted of PBMCs. The receptors shown here come from a woman aged 18-30 years in good health. CDR3s include the opening cysteine and the closing phenylalanine or tryptophan. Each record gives: CDR3 length, V gene, D gene, J gene, clone size, CDR3 DNA, CDR3 protein. The D gene is left open where the match is weak. Clone size is stated in some rows and not others, as once, few, many or a class when expanded.

16	TRBV7-2	NA	TRBJ2-2	NA	TGTGCCAGCAGCCATTTTGGCAGGGGTGGCTTAGTCGAGCTGTTTTTT	CASSHFGRGGLVELFF
16	TRBV9	NA	TRBJ2-3	NA	TGTGCCAGCAGCGTAGCGGGGGCGACTAGCACAGATACGCAGTATTTT	CASSVAGATSTDTQYF
15	TRBV29-1	NA	TRBJ2-2	many	TGCAGCGTTGAAGCCCTCCCCGGCCACACCGGGGAGCTGTTTTTT	CSVEALPGHTGELFF
15	TRBV29-1	NA	TRBJ1-1	NA	TGCAGCGTTGAAGATCTGGCAGGGTCGGACACTGAAGCTTTCTTT	CSVEDLAGSDTEAFF
17	TRBV7-9	TRBD2	TRBJ2-1	NA	TGTGCCAGCAGAACGACTAGCGGGACTTTATGGGGAGGGGAGCAGTTCTTC	CASRTTSGTLWGGEQFF
12	TRBV2	NA	TRBJ2-3	many	TGTGCCAGCAGTTGGGCCACAGATACGCAGTATTTT	CASSWATDTQYF
15	TRBV2	TRBD1	TRBJ1-2	NA	TGTGCCAGCAGTGCCCCTCGGACAGGCGTTTATGGCTACACCTTC	CASSAPRTGVYGYTF
14	TRBV7-8	NA	TRBJ2-1	many	TGTGCCAGCAGCTTACCGTGGGATTACAATGAGCAGTTCTTC	CASSLPWDYNEQFF
15	TRBV6-2/TRBV6-3	NA	TRBJ2-5	NA	TGTGCCAGCAGTGAGGGGGAGCTTGTCCAAGAGACCCAGTACTTC	CASSEGELVQETQYF
15	TRBV5-1	NA	TRBJ2-3	many	TGTGCCAGCAGCTTAGGGTCCGGGGGCACAGATACGCAGTATTTT	CASSLGSGGTDTQYF
15	TRBV24-1	TRBD2	TRBJ2-1	NA	TGTGCCACCAGGGGGGGACTAGCGGTGTACAATGAGCAGTTCTTC	CATRGGLAVYNEQFF
14	TRBV2	TRBD1	TRBJ2-1	NA	TGTGCCAGCACCGGGACAGGTCCCTACAATGAGCAGTTTTTC	CASTGTGPYNEQFF
13	TRBV18	NA	TRBJ1-5	NA	TGTGCCAGTTACGGGGGCGGCAATCAGCCCCAGCATTTT	CASYGGGNQPQHF
14	TRBV20-1	TRBD2	TRBJ2-3	many	TGCAGTGCTAGATCTAGCGGGGGGGCGGATACGCAGTATTTT	CSARSSGGADTQYF
19	TRBV5-1	TRBD2	TRBJ2-7	NA	TGCGCCAGCAGCTTGGATCTAGCGGGGGGGGCACGAAGCTCCTACGAGCAGTACTTC	CASSLDLAGGARSSYEQYF
16	TRBV20-1	TRBD2	TRBJ2-3	many	TGCAGTGCTAGAGAAACGACTAGCGGGAGCACAGATACGCAGTATTTT	CSARETTSGSTDTQYF
16	TRBV5-1	NA	TRBJ2-3	NA	TGCGCCAGCAGCTTGGAACCTTTGGGGAGCACAGATACGCAGTATTTT	CASSLEPLGSTDTQYF
14	TRBV28	NA	TRBJ1-6	NA	TGTGCCAGCACCCCCGGGGGGGATAATTCACCCCTCCACTTT	CASTPGGDNSPLHF
16	TRBV7-6	NA	TRBJ2-1	many	TGTGCCAGCAGCTCTCAATTAAATCTAGGCTACAATGAGCAGTTCTTC	CASSSQLNLGYNEQFF
16	TRBV9	NA	TRBJ2-6	few	TGTGCCAGCAGCTCACCAAGCCTGGCTGGGGCCAACGTCCTGACTTTC	CASSSPSLAGANVLTF
15	TRBV3-1	TRBD1	TRBJ2-7	many	TGTGCCAGCAGCCAAGGACAGGGGATCATCTACGAGCAGTACTTC	CASSQGQGIIYEQYF
12	TRBV20-1	TRBD2	TRBJ2-1	many	TGCAGTGCTAGACTAGCGGGGGCTGCGCAGTTCTTC	CSARLAGAAQFF
16	TRBV6-5	TRBD1	TRBJ2-3	NA	TGTGCCAGCAGTTACGCTCAGGGGACAGGGGGAAATACGCAGTATTTT	CASSYAQGTGGNTQYF
15	TRBV7-3	TRBD1	TRBJ2-1	NA	TGTGCCACAAGTTCCGGGACAGGGTTGGCTCATGAGCAGTTCTTC	CATSSGTGLAHEQFF
16	TRBV11-2	TRBD2	TRBJ2-3	many	TGTGCCAGCAGCTTTACCGGGAGGTCACACACAGATACGCAGTATTTT	CASSFTGRSHTDTQYF
15	TRBV30	NA	TRBJ2-2	NA	TGTGCCTGGAGTATCCTGGACAGAAACACCGGGGAGCTGTTTTTT	CAWSILDRNTGELFF
13	TRBV15	NA	TRBJ1-1	few	TGTGCCACCGGGCCCCCTGTGAACACTGAAGCTTTCTTT	CATGPPVNTEAFF
15	TRBV11-1	NA	TRBJ2-2	few	TGTGCCAGCAGCTTAAATTGGGGAAACACCGGGGAGCTGTTTTTT	CASSLNWGNTGELFF
17	TRBV7-9	NA	TRBJ1-5	few	TGTGCCAGCAGTCTCAGACCCCCGGCGGATAGCAATCAGCCCCAGCATTTT	CASSLRPPADSNQPQHF
16	TRBV7-2	TRBD2	TRBJ2-2	few	TGTGCCAGCAGCAGAGATGGGCTAGCGGGTACCGGGGAGCTGTTTTTT	CASSRDGLAGTGELFF
14	TRBV28	TRBD1	TRBJ2-7	many	TGTGCCAGCAGTAGACACAGGGGCGGTTACGAGCAGTACTTC	CASSRHRGGYEQYF
16	TRBV16	NA	TRBJ1-6	few	TGTGCCAGCAGCCAAGAGTCAGGGGTTTCGAATTCACCCCTCCACTTT	CASSQESGVSNSPLHF
16	TRBV7-2	TRBD1	TRBJ2-3	few	TGTGCCAGCAGCCCCATGACAGGGATCTCGGCAGATACGCAGTATTTT	CASSPMTGISADTQYF
18	TRBV21-1	NA	TRBJ2-5	many	TGTGCCAGCAGCAAAGCGTGCCAGCGGGAGATTGATGGAGAGACCCAGTACTTC	CASSKACQREIDGETQYF
15	TRBV10-3	TRBD2	TRBJ2-1	few	TGTGCCATCAGTGAGAGTAGCGGGGGCTACAATGAGCAGTTCTTC	CAISESSGGYNEQFF
13	TRBV6-1	NA	TRBJ2-7	few	TGTGCCAGCAGGGGCATCCCAACCTACGAGCAGTACTTC	CASRGIPTYEQYF
14	TRBV5-1	NA	TRBJ2-2	few	TGCGCCAGCAGCTTGGTCCCGTTCACCGGGGAGCTGTTTTTT	CASSLVPFTGELFF
16	TRBV6-2/TRBV6-3	NA	TRBJ2-5	NA	TGTGCCAGCAGTTACGGTGGACTCCCGGGAGCCGAGACCCAGTACTTC	CASSYGGLPGAETQYF
18	TRBV20-1	NA	TRBJ2-6	NA	TGCAGTGCTAGAGATCCGACCGGGGCCGTCTCTGGGGCCAGCGTCCTGACTTTC	CSARDPTGAVSGASVLTF
14	TRBV20-1	TRBD2	TRBJ2-5	few	TGCAGTGGTTTCCCAGCGGGAGTAAAGGAGACCCAGTACTTC	CSGFPAGVKETQYF
19	TRBV10-3	TRBD2	TRBJ2-1	NA	TGTGCCATCAGTGAGAGGCAGGATGTTTACGGGAGCGGGGACAATGAGCAGTTCTTC	CAISERQDVYGSGDNEQFF
15	TRBV5-1	TRBD1	TRBJ2-7	many	TGCGCCAGCAGCTGGAGACAGGGTAGCTCCTACGAGCAGTACTTC	CASSWRQGSSYEQYF
15	TRBV7-9	NA	TRBJ1-2	NA	TGTGCCAGCAGCTTAGAGGTGGCCTCAGGAGATGGCTACACCTTC	CASSLEVASGDGYTF
15	TRBV20-1	NA	TRBJ2-1	many	TGCAGTGCTAGAGAGGACATGACGATAACCGATGAGCAGTTCTTC	CSAREDMTITDEQFF
19	TRBV28	TRBD1	TRBJ2-1	many	TGTGCCAGAAACGATCCTTCTCTGGCAGGGGGCATTGCCTACAATGAGCAGTTCTTC	CARNDPSLAGGIAYNEQFF
14	TRBV30	TRBD1	TRBJ1-6	NA	TGTGCCTGGAGTCTGGACAGGGTGGATTCACCCCTCCACTTT	CAWSLDRVDSPLHF
18	TRBV14	NA	TRBJ2-1	few	TGTGCCAGCAGCCAAGTTACCAAGGGCCCCTTTCGGGACAATGAGCAGTTCTTC	CASSQVTKGPFRDNEQFF
15	TRBV20-1	NA	TRBJ2-3	few	TGCAGTGCTTTGAAGGAGCCTTTGGGCACAGATACGCAGTATTTT	CSALKEPLGTDTQYF
15	TRBV15	TRBD1	TRBJ2-7	NA	TGTGCCACCAGGACAGGGTCCCAAGCCTTCTACGAGCAGTACTTC	CATRTGSQAFYEQYF